This T cell receptor (beta chain) was retrieved from a study of molecular identifiers for immune sequencing clone quantification. Study-wide context: With replicates, the RNA of around 20,000 or 100,000 naive CD8 cells was split five ways and four were sequenced. Study results and limitations: Whereas clones above 20 RNA copies held under 1% of naive-cell molecules, they held over 99% of effector molecules.

In regard to this clonotype: The target antigen is unknown. A much bigger clone sits one base away, suggesting this may be a read error. This CDR3 fails to terminate in the conserved phenylalanine or tryptophan, so it likely reflects a read error.

Libraries of bulk TCR were made by previously described methods (with listed TCR primers). TCRdb independently ran MiXCR on the PCR reads; one entry per CDR3 protein. In the table there are 100,000 or so distinct CDR3 sequences, 36% of which are singletons. The source is a human donor in good health. Some libraries in this study had Jurkat cell RNA spiked in. Sequenced: naive CD8+ T cells from blood, with Jurkat cell RNA spiked in. Subset of the sample: FACS-sorted CD8+CD4-CCR7+CD45RA+ naive T cells.

This CDR3 is CASSHTSGNEQFY. CDR3 DNA sequence: TGCGCCAGCAGCCATACTAGCGGCAATGAGCAGTTCTAC. J is TRBJ2-1 and V is TRBV4-3; 8 bases are shared with TRBD2. From germline, CDR1 is LGHNA and CDR2 YSLEER. V shed 3 bases and J 6 bases; nucleotides not matched to a gene: 1. This CDR3 is built from 13 residues.